One sample yielded the 27 T cell receptor beta chains listed below, sequenced in a study of blood T cell repertoires in COVID-19. The table came from immunoSEQ multiplex PCR; TCRdb's copy has only in-frame clones and leaves some out. Of tens of thousands of clones listed, about 86% are singletons. The sample was peripheral blood. Every receptor here comes from a woman in her sixties or seventies with acute or convalescent COVID-19.

In regard to this clone: The same CDR3 also results from other DNA sequences found in this sample. The rearrangement joins TRBV5-1 to TRBJ1-4; 7 positions agree with TRBD1. Germline lookup yields CDR1 SGHRS and CDR2 YFSETQ. The CDR3 sequence is 16 residues long. Trimming removed 2 bases from V and 0 bases from J; junction bases left unmatched: 4. The CDR3 coding sequence is TGCGCCAGCAGCTTAGGTGGGACAGCAACTAATGAAAAACTGTTTTTT. Translated: CASSLGGTATNEKLFF.

V usage is TRBV7-3 and J usage is TRBJ1-4, with 8 nucleotides matching TRBD1. The trim removed 9 bases at V and 0 bases at J, leaving 15 bases unmatched. In germline, CDR1 is SGHTA, CDR2 FQGTGA. The CDR3 covers 18 residues. The CDR3 here is CASFSQTGVRATNEKLFF. The CDR3 DNA reads as TGTGCCAGTTTCTCCCAGACAGGGGTGAGGGCAACTAATGAAAAACTGTTTTTT. The variable domain in full, completed from reference TRBV7-3 and TRBJ1-4, reads GAGVSQTPSNKVTEKGKYVELRCDPISGHTALYWYRQSLGQGPEFLIYFQGTGAADDSGLPNDRFFAVRPEGSVSTLKIQRTERGDSAVYLCASFSQTGVRATNEKLFFGSGTQLSVL.

The V gene is TRBV3-1 (or the pseudogene TRBV3-2), the J gene TRBJ2-1; tentative D call: TRBD1 (6 bases). Trimming took off 3 bases at V and 6 bases at J, with 15 bases between the two ends. Germline V lookup: CDR1 LGHDT, CDR2 YNNKEL (reference sequence). The CDR3 covers 15 residues. The CDR3 here is CASSQTNQGPNEQFF. The CDR3 DNA reads TGTGCCAGCAGCCAGACTAATCAGGGGCCCAATGAGCAGTTCTTC.

The sample holds one count of this clone. V and J are TRBV19 and TRBJ1-5, with D hard to call. The CDR3 contains 14 residues. V lost 1 base and J lost 4, with 8 bases in between. CDR1 is LNHDA, CDR2 SQIVND, per germline (reference sequence). The CDR3 sequence is CASSIATANQPQHF. CDR3 in DNA: TGTGCCAGTAGTATAGCAACTGCTAATCAGCCCCAGCATTTT.

This clone has only a few counts. V is TRBV28 and J is TRBJ1-5; possible D gene TRBD1, 5 bases. This CDR3 is built from 13 residues. Germline CDR1 reads MDHEN; CDR2 reads SYDVKM. V lost 2 bases to trimming and J lost 5 bases, with 7 bases between them. In DNA, the CDR3 is TGTGCCAGCAGTTTAATCAGGGATCAGCCCCAGCATTTT. Protein product: CASSLIRDQPQHF. The whole variable domain, remainder taken from reference TRBV28 and TRBJ1-5, is DVKVTQSSRYLVKRTGEKVFLECVQDMDHENMFWYRQDPGLGLRLIYFSYDVKMKEKGDIPEGYSVSREKKERFSLILESASTNQTSMYLCASSLIRDQPQHFGDGTRLSIL.

On this clone: This CDR3 is also generated by other DNA sequences in the sample. V is TRBV29-1 and J is TRBJ1-3; 10 nucleotides match TRBD1. J was trimmed by 5 bases and V by 7 bases; bases with no gene match: 5. CDR1 and CDR2 (germline): SQVTM, ANQGSEA. The CDR3 is 13 residues long. CDR3 in amino acids: CSAKTGGRNTIYF. The CDR3 DNA is TGCAGCGCTAAGACAGGGGGCAGAAACACCATATATTTT.

This rearrangement joins TRBV7-2 to TRBJ2-3; 9 positions match TRBD1. Germline CDR1 is SGHTA and CDR2 is FQGNSA. The CDR3 is 17 residues long. Losses at the gene ends were 5 bases for V and 5 bases for J; bases not matched to a gene: 14. The CDR3 nucleotides read TGTGCCAGCAGCGCGCAGGGACAGGGATCCCCTCTAGATACGCAGTATTTT. Protein: CASSAQGQGSPLDTQYF. Full variable domain (rest looked up from reference TRBV7-2 and TRBJ2-3): GAGVSQSPSNKVTEKGKDVELRCDPISGHTALYWYRQSLGQGLEFLIYFQGNSAPDKSGLPSDRFSAERTGGSVSTLTIQRTQQEDSAVYLCASSAQGQGSPLDTQYFGPGTRLTVL.

This clone was seen once. The CDR3 region is CASSPPLSGGWDLSYNEQFF. The CDR3 coding sequence is TGTGCCAGCAGTCCCCCCTTGAGCGGGGGCTGGGATTTGTCCTACAATGAGCAGTTCTTC. The rearrangement joins TRBV27 to TRBJ2-1, with TRBD2 matching over 8 bases. Germline lookup yields CDR1 MNHEY and CDR2 SMNVEV (reference sequence). CDR3 length: 20 residues. J gave up 1 base and V 5 bases, and 19 bases lay outside the gene matches.

The V and J genes are TRBV18 and TRBJ1-1; D remains unclear. V dropped 4 bases and J dropped 0 bases, with 12 bases sitting between them. CDR3 size: 15 residues. Per the germline V gene, CDR1 is KGHSH and CDR2 is LQKENI. This CDR3 reads CASSLIGDMNTEAFF. The CDR3 bases are TGTGCCAGCTCACTAATAGGCGACATGAACACTGAAGCTTTCTTT.

This clone has a single count. The V call is TRBV14, the J call TRBJ2-5; D is uncertain. V was clipped by 0 bases and J by 5 bases, with 10 bases between them. The CDR3 covers 14 residues. Per the germline V gene, CDR1 is SGHDN and CDR2 is FVKESK. The CDR3 sequence is CASSQENLQETQYF. The CDR3 DNA sequence: TGTGCCAGCAGCCAAGAAAACCTCCAGGAGACCCAGTACTTC.

This clone was observed once. This chain links TRBV2 with TRBJ2-4; 8 bases agree with TRBD1. This CDR3 spans 13 amino acids. V gave up 10 bases and J gave up 6 bases; unmatched junction bases: 8. The germline gives CDR1 SNHLY, CDR2 FYNNEI. The CDR3 bases are TGTGCCACCAATACCGACAGGGGAAACATTCAGTACTTC. It codes for CATNTDRGNIQYF.

The genes are TRBV14 and TRBJ2-1; possible D gene TRBD2, 5 bases. V dropped 5 bases and J dropped 0 bases, with 17 bases sitting between them. CDR1 SGHDN and CDR2 FVKESK come from the germline V gene. This CDR3 is built from 17 residues. The CDR3 DNA reads as TGTGCCAGCAGCGATTTTGTTGGAGGTAGCTCCTACAATGAGCAGTTCTTC. This encodes CASSDFVGGSSYNEQFF. Using reference TRBV14 and TRBJ2-1 for the parts outside the CDR3, the full variable domain is EAGVTQFPSHSVIEKGQTVTLRCDPISGHDNLYWYRRVMGKEIKFLLHFVKESKQDESGMPNNRFLAERTGGTYSTLKVQPAELEDSGVYFCASSDFVGGSSYNEQFFGPGTRLTVL.

This rearrangement joins TRBV2 to TRBJ2-5, with D tentatively TRBD2 (5 bases). CDR3 size: 12 residues. Germline-derived CDR1 and CDR2 are SNHLY and FYNNEI. Trimming took 6 bases from V and 3 from J, leaving 8 bases between them. The CDR3 bases are TGTGCCAGCAGGGACTTGGAAGAGACCCAGTACTTC. Translating gives CASRDLEETQYF.

The J gene is TRBJ2-7, the V gene TRBV2; TRBD2 is a possible D gene (5 bases). Trimming stripped 6 bases from V and 0 bases from J, with 12 bases between. This CDR3 has 14 amino acids. Germline CDR1 SNHLY, CDR2 FYNNEI. CDR3 nucleotides: TGTGCCAGCAGGAGGGCAGTCCTCTCCTACGAGCAGTACTTC. Translating gives CASRRAVLSYEQYF.

J is TRBJ1-3 and V is TRBV5-1, with TRBD1 matching 7 bases. Germline CDR1 SGHRS, CDR2 YFSETQ. This CDR3 comprises 16 residues. J was trimmed by 4 bases and V by 1 base; bases with no gene match: 8. The CDR3 nucleotides are TGCGCCAGCAGCTTGACAGGGGAAAAACCCGGAAACACCATATATTTT. This sequence encodes CASSLTGEKPGNTIYF.

The genes are TRBV5-4 and TRBJ1-2, with a tentative D call TRBD1 (6 bases). Trimming removed 1 base at V and 7 bases at J, with 17 bases between. The CDR3 length is 15 residues. The germline V gene encodes CDR1 SGHNT and CDR2 YYREEE (reference sequence). The CDR3 DNA reads as TGTGCCAGCAGCTTGAGCGGGGGCGCGATCGGTGGCTACACCTTC. Translating gives CASSLSGGAIGGYTF.

The genes are TRBV9 and TRBJ1-1; D is undetermined. Per the germline V gene, CDR1 is SGDLS and CDR2 is YYNGEE. With 0 bases removed from V and 5 bases from J, the gap between germline ends came to 8 bases. CDR3 length: 13 residues. Written as DNA, the CDR3 is TGTGCCAGCAGCGTAGGTTTGCGGACTGAAGCTTTCTTT. Translation gives CASSVGLRTEAFF.

The rearrangement uses TRBV5-4 and TRBJ1-4; 10 bases map to TRBD1. Per germline, CDR1 SGHNT and CDR2 YYREEE (reference sequence). The CDR3 extends over 16 amino acids. V trimming: 4 bases; J trimming: 3 bases; junction bases outside the gene matches: 6. Here the CDR3 DNA reads TGTGCCAGCAGCACGGGGACAGGGGCAGCTAATGAAAAACTGTTTTTT. The encoded protein is CASSTGTGAANEKLFF.

The V call is TRBV2, the J call TRBJ1-5; no firm D call. From germline, CDR1 is SNHLY and CDR2 FYNNEI. V lost 4 bases to trimming and J lost 5 bases, with 9 bases between them. The CDR3 covers 13 residues. CDR3 loop: CASSAEDYQPQHF. The CDR3 DNA reads TGTGCCAGCAGTGCAGAGGACTATCAGCCCCAGCATTTT.

V and J are TRBV12-3 or TRBV12-4 and TRBJ2-5; D remains unclear. The CDR3 has 11 residues. Trimming took 3 bases from V and 4 from J, leaving 3 bases between them. CDR3 amino acids: CASSFLETQYF. In DNA, the CDR3 is TGTGCCAGCAGTTTTCTAGAGACCCAGTACTTC.

The chain combines TRBV6-5 with TRBJ1-5; tentatively, D is TRBD1 (6 bases). The CDR3 runs 15 residues. V dropped 8 bases and J dropped 0 bases, with 14 bases sitting between them. Germline V gene lookup returns CDR1 MNHEY and CDR2 SVGAGI. The CDR3: CASLDGTLSNQPQHF. The CDR3 coding sequence is TGTGCCAGCCTTGACGGGACACTTAGCAATCAGCCCCAGCATTTT.

The chain joins TRBV30 to TRBJ2-1; D perhaps matches TRBD2 (5 bases). CDR3 size: 17 residues. Per the germline V gene, CDR1 is GTSNPN and CDR2 is SVGIG (reference sequence). V was shortened by 0 bases and J by 7 bases, with 22 bases between the two germline ends. The DNA of the CDR3 is TGTGCCTGGAGTGTTGTTAGGGCGGGTCGAACGATAAATGAGCAGTTCTTC. Protein sequence: CAWSVVRAGRTINEQFF.

The CDR3 is CASGLVSQTVQYF. The DNA of the CDR3 is TGTGCTAGTGGTTTGGTATCCCAGACAGTGCAGTACTTC. The gene calls are TRBV12-5 and TRBJ2-7, with a weak D call TRBD1 (5 bases). Trimming pared 0 bases from V and 9 bases from J, leaving 12 bases between. This CDR3 has 13 amino acids. Per the germline V gene, CDR1 is LGHNT and CDR2 is FRNRAP. The whole variable domain, remainder taken from reference TRBV12-5 and TRBJ2-7, is DARVTQTPRHKVTEMGQEVTMRCQPILGHNTVFWYRQTMMQGLELLAYFRNRAPLDDSGMPKDRFSAEMPDATLATLKIQPSEPRDSAVYFCASGLVSQTVQYFGPGTRLTVT.

This clone was detected only once. The gene calls are TRBV29-1 and TRBJ2-1; a possible D gene is TRBD2 (6 bases). Trimming removed 3 bases from V and 7 bases from J, with 16 bases in between. The germline CDR1 and CDR2 sequences are SQVTM and ANQGSEA. The CDR3 covers 14 residues. This chain's CDR3 is CSVDPGGRRNEQFF. The CDR3 DNA follows: TGCAGCGTTGATCCTGGGGGGAGGCGTAATGAGCAGTTCTTC.

The chain recombines TRBV3-1 (or the pseudogene TRBV3-2) with TRBJ2-7; 9 bases map to TRBD2. The CDR3 has 14 amino acids. CDR1 is LGHDT and CDR2 is YNNKEL in the germline V gene (reference sequence). The J segment lost 7 bases and the V segment lost 1 base, leaving 5 bases of the junction unmatched. The CDR3 DNA is TGTGCCAGCAGCCAAGGATGGCTAGCGGGAGAGCAGTACTTC. Translation: CASSQGWLAGEQYF.

V gene TRBV6-5 combines with J gene TRBJ1-5; D is perhaps TRBD1 (6 bases). Trimming took off 6 bases at V and 4 bases at J, with 13 bases between the two ends. Germline loops: CDR1 MNHEY, CDR2 SVGAGI. CDR3 length: 14 amino acids. CDR3: CASSQQGVNQPQHF. CDR3 nucleotide sequence: TGTGCCAGCAGCCAACAGGGAGTAAATCAGCCCCAGCATTTT.

The chain joins TRBV6-5 to TRBJ2-3; perhaps TRBD2 as D (5 bases). V lost 2 bases and J lost 2, with 11 bases in between. Germline values: CDR1 MNHEY, CDR2 SVGAGI. The CDR3 has 15 residues. This CDR3 is CASSYQAEFTDTQYF. In DNA, the CDR3 is TGTGCCAGCAGTTACCAAGCGGAGTTCACAGATACGCAGTATTTT.